One sample yielded the 5 T cell receptor beta chains listed below, sequenced in a study of persistence of HIV-infected CD4 T cells. These receptors are not linked to any known antigen. Nonspecific anti-CD3/anti-CD28 bead stimulation represents the broad CD4+ T cell repertoire. Sorting selected CD4+ T cells upregulating both CD40 ligand and CD69. Sequencing used immunoSEQ version 4 in survey mode. TCRdb's table, derived via immunoSEQ multiplex PCR, lists solely in-frame clones and lacks some. The sample carries tens of thousands of clones, 85% to 90% recorded once. The sequencing used CD4+ T cells sorted from PBMCs after approximately 20-hour stimulation, collected from a patient who received antiretroviral therapy. These receptors all stem from an adult woman with HIV who was CMV-seropositive.

The chain employs TRBV30 and TRBJ1-4, with 9 bases matching TRBD1. V gave up 1 base and J gave up 7 bases; unmatched junction bases: 1. This CDR3 has 13 amino acids. Germline-derived CDR1 and CDR2 are GTSNPN and SVGIG (reference sequence). The CDR3 nucleotides read TGTGCCTGGAGTGGGGACAGGGCTGAAAAACTGTTTTTT. Translated: CAWSGDRAEKLFF.

The J gene is TRBJ2-1, the V gene TRBV10-1; a weak D match, TRBD1 (5 bases). The germline V gene encodes CDR1 WNHNN and CDR2 SYGVQD (reference sequence). This CDR3 spans 15 amino acids. The ends were cut back, 3 bases at V and 1 base at J, with 10 bases in the middle. CDR3 DNA sequence: TGCGCCAGCAGTGAAAGGACACATTCCTACAATGAGCAGTTCTTC. It specifies CASSERTHSYNEQFF.

This clone was seen a single time. The chain has TRBV7-2 and TRBJ1-2; 7 bases align to TRBD1. Germline-derived CDR1 and CDR2 are SGHTA and FQGNSA. J gave up 0 bases and V 4 bases, and 5 bases lay outside the gene matches. This CDR3 spans 15 amino acids. This CDR3 reads CASSSEGGSNYGYTF. The CDR3 coding sequence is TGTGCCAGCAGCTCCGAAGGGGGCTCTAACTATGGCTACACCTTC.

The CDR3 region is CASSWTGSSGSLTDTQYF. CDR3 in DNA: TGCGCCAGCAGCTGGACCGGGTCTAGCGGGTCCCTTACAGATACGCAGTATTTT. This chain joins TRBV5-1 and TRBJ2-3, with 8 bases lining up with TRBD2. Per germline, CDR1 SGHRS and CDR2 YFSETQ. Germline trimming cut 3 bases from V and 3 bases from J; bases unmatched to any gene: 15. This CDR3 is built from 18 residues.

The chain recombines TRBV5-4 with TRBJ2-1, with 7 positions matching TRBD2. Germline V gene data show CDR1 as SGHNT and CDR2 as YYREEE (reference sequence). Losses at the gene ends were 3 bases for V and 4 bases for J; bases not matched to a gene: 16. This CDR3 comprises 18 residues. CDR3 sequence (DNA): TGTGCCAGCAGCTCAGGGAACGCGGGAGTTCTGGGTTACAATGAGCAGTTCTTC. Its protein is CASSSGNAGVLGYNEQFF.